Here is one TCR beta chain with its context. The target antigen is unknown. The source of the sample is a study of PD-1 blockade in classical Hodgkin lymphoma. Study-level points and caveats: Patients with a complete response exhibited baseline diversity comparable to newly diagnosed patients. By cycle point C4D1, TCR diversity had risen significantly in CD4+ cells (but not CD8+ cells). Newly diagnosed patients reportedly had lower baseline TCR diversity than healthy donors.

Per the germline V gene, CDR1 is SGHRS and CDR2 is YFSETQ. The junction had 9 bases not matched to a gene; V was cut back by 0 bases and J by 14 bases. The CDR3 loop spans 15 amino acids. Time point given: cycle 4 day 1 (C4D1), after 5 to 7 weeks of nivolumab. There was relapse after autologous stem cell transplantation in every patient, and there was variation in brentuximab vedotin exposure. Magnetic negative selection served to purify CD4+ T cells out of PBMCs that had been thawed. When best responses were assessed, they were complete response, partial response or progressive disease. Repertoires were generated with immunoSEQ multiplex PCR, while TCRdb's copy carries only in-frame clones and drops some. Counted here are 8,000 to 10,000 clones, about three quarters occurring once; the ten biggest clones make up 4.6%.

The chain joins TRBV5-1 to TRBJ1-6; 9 bases match TRBD1. The clonotype comes from a human donor with classical Hodgkin lymphoma. This specimen was CD4+ T cells from blood, taken before the fourth cycle of nivolumab. CDR3 in amino acids: CASSLETGGLRTLHF. Here the CDR3 DNA reads TGCGCCAGCAGCTTGGAAACAGGGGGCCTTCGCACCCTCCACTTT.